The TCR beta chain under discussion was sequenced for a study of cytomegalovirus exposure and HLA in healthy donors (dated by TCRdb to the late 2010s). Regarding the study in general: According to an earlier analysis of several hundred of the donors, about 190 million T cells yielded 120 million or so unique TCR beta sequences and approximately 300 Gb of sequence data. The aim of the study was to test whether cataloging public T cell receptors could identify signatures of past pathogen exposure. The study combined high-throughput TCR immunosequencing, statistical association of individual TCRs with disease status, and machine learning to predict cytomegalovirus infection status. In an earlier analysis of 500 to 650 of the donors, high-throughput TCR beta sequencing was used to judge whether each TCR beta V gene segment behaved as functional or pseudogenic. Donor age, sex, ethnicity and CMV serostatus were compiled alongside the repertoire data. Every discovery cohort repertoire had been produced on one sequencing platform. Among 300 to 500 genotyped donors of the cohort, an average of around 250,000 unique TCR beta nucleotide sequences was sequenced per donor, of which 15% to 20% were non-productive. Typing coverage differed by locus: A, B, C, DRB1 and DQB1 were typed in roughly 620-630 donors, DQA1 in roughly 500, DPA1 in some 600, and DPB1 in around 490. Rather than drawing on any new phenotypic data, the later analysis identified candidate immune exposures from TCR beta sequences and the way those sequences occurred across donors. The study profiled the T cell repertoires of more than 500 subjects by immunosequencing and related them to cytomegalovirus serostatus. Because of strong linkage in the cohort, roughly five DR-DQ haplotypes were treated as single units for association and clustering. In a later analysis, previously published TCR beta repertoires from 670 or so donors were re-analyzed and high-resolution HLA genotyping was added so that TCR occurrence patterns could be studied. Approximately 330 gigabases of sequencing data and around 90 million unique TCR sequences made up an early release that covered approximately 700 HLA-typed donors. A later genetic analysis used genome-wide SNP genotypes for about 65% of the roughly 700 donors, treating that subset as a discovery cohort. HLA typing included class I and class II loci at four-digit resolution. In addition to the first cohort of approximately 650 subjects, a separate validation cohort of around 110 different subjects was used. The genetic ancestry cluster associated with self-reported Caucasian donors included over 65% of the roughly 400 genotyped donors. Here is what the overall study found, with its caveats: Three of the identified cytomegalovirus-associated TCR beta chains were confirmed in vitro to be specific for cytomegalovirus antigens. When HLA alleles, especially DR and DQ, strongly co-occurred, TCR associations were difficult to assign to individual alleles. Presence/absence analyses assumed roughly uniform sequencing depth across donors, an assumption that may not hold. A group of highly shared sequence variants was considered likely to be a technical artifact of the sequencing pipeline. A total of around 150 TCR beta chains were listed by the study as associated with cytomegalovirus. Most TCR sequences were seen in very few donors, while some public TCRs were found in many individuals. A later analysis found that TCR association rates varied across HLA loci, with DRB1 alleles showing the most associated TCRs and HLA-C alleles the fewest. The authors suggested that the approach could potentially be generalized to other disease states and immunological phenotypes. A later analysis associated 15,000 or so TCR beta sequences with specific HLA alleles at a false discovery rate of 0.05. In a later analysis, HLA-associated TCR beta chains were found to be more clonally expanded and to have lower generation probabilities than equally common non-associated chains. For the cohort, immune exposure information was limited to CMV serostatus. Linkage disequilibrium might explain the correlated functional status among segregating V segments, but an unknown experimental factor could not be ruled out. Cytomegalovirus status was reported to be diagnosed by the classifier with high specificity and sensitivity in both the original and validation cohorts. Because counts were too low, around 18 rarely observed V segments, including chromosome 9 orphons, were left out of the earlier analysis of approximately 500 of the donors. The cohort was sequenced for TCR beta chains only, and without alpha or paired-chain data the features that could be detected were limited. A later analysis reported that several top co-occurrence clusters appeared linked to parvovirus B19, influenza, CMV and Epstein-Barr virus. Because HLA typing was missing for some donors at each locus, association tests included only the typed subset. An association between a missense DCLRE1C variant and V-gene and J-gene trimming of TCR beta chains was found in a later genetic analysis and replicated in an independent cohort. A further reported finding was that TCR beta sequences accurately predicted the HLA-A and HLA-B alleles for most subjects in the first cohort. In an earlier analysis of 587 of the donors, most TCR beta V segments were observed in productive rearrangements about 90% or about 30% of the time, broadly matching IMGT annotations. In a later genetic analysis, fewer N-insertions in productive TCRs were reported among donors in an Asian-associated ancestry cluster than the roughly 700-donor mean. Because the 87-base-pair reads could not distinguish some IMGT-functional V segments, including TRBV6-2 and TRBV6-3, those segments were excluded. A later analysis found that most CMV-associated TCR beta chains appeared HLA-restricted, with HLA associations seemingly driven largely by CMV exposure.

In total, roughly 670 healthy bone marrow donors made up the cohort. Cohort members were all nominally healthy when sampled, although unrecorded immune exposures were likely present. The donor tested CMV seronegative and was one of the 352 seronegative cohort members. Each donor provided a peripheral blood sample, and peripheral blood mononuclear cells were used for TCR beta sequencing. The Qiagen DNeasy Blood Extraction Kit was used to extract genomic DNA from the blood cell samples. Its CDR3 holds 13 amino acids, cysteine through phenylalanine. Of all the DNA, just the CDR3 is kept, 39 bases in frame from base 1. V and J are truncated by 1 base and 4 bases respectively, leaving an intervening sequence of 8 bases. Sequences GTSNPN (CDR1) and SVGIG (CDR2) are obtained from the germline V gene (reference sequence). This clone was recorded once. No antigen is known for it. No much larger clone is present one base from it, and per-base qualities are unavailable.

To prepare the library, the immunoSEQ multiplex PCR assay was applied. A mixture of 60 forward primers for TCR Vbeta segments and 13 reverse primers for TCR Jbeta segments was used in the multiplex PCR. The CDR3 region of rearranged TCR beta genes was amplified from genomic DNA by a multiplex PCR assay. On the Illumina HiSeq System, the amplified TCR beta libraries were sequenced as 87-base-pair reads. The paper's processing steps were these. A later analysis counted about 80 million unique TCR beta chains across the 650 to 800 repertoires, and approximately 11 million of these chains were shared by at least two donors. To remove PCR and sequencing errors, raw reads were error-corrected and collapsed into unique sequences using a nearest-neighbor algorithm that merged closely related sequences. CDR3 sequences were aligned to IMGT reference sequences to assign V, D and J gene segments. For a sequence to be retained, a match of at least six nucleotides to both a V gene segment and a J gene segment was required. A rearrangement was called productive if the CDR3 had no stop codons and remained in frame with V and J, and every other rearrangement was called non-productive. Following IMGT convention, CDR3 was defined as the stretch from the second conserved V-encoded cysteine up to the conserved J-encoded phenylalanine. Sequences without an unambiguous match to a single V gene segment were excluded from the earlier analysis of about 630 of the donors. An earlier analysis of several hundred of the donors called V segments functional above 56.7% productive rearrangements and segregating when the between-donor standard deviation exceeded 5%. A statistical classification framework was built to diagnose cytomegalovirus status from the catalog of TCR beta chain sequences. A later analysis assigned V and J genes by comparing TCR nucleotide sequences with IMGT/GENE-DB human TR gene sequences. In a later analysis, CDR3 sequences and most-parsimonious VDJ recombination scenarios were assigned using the TCRdist pipeline. In a later analysis, each TCR beta chain was defined by its CDR3 amino acid sequence together with its V-gene family, and reads without a unique V-gene family were excluded. In a later analysis, 550 to 650 highly shared, low-generation-probability nucleotide sequences were removed to address suspected cross-contamination and a sequencing artifact. A later analysis calculated a clonal expansion index for each public chain from normalized within-repertoire ranks of inferred template counts. A later analysis computed generation probabilities with a VDJ recombination model fitted to out-of-frame rearrangements, and checked the results against IGoR. In a later analysis, TCR-TCR, TCR-HLA and TCR-CMV co-occurrence was scored with hypergeometric tests, and a repertoire-size bias correction was applied to TCR pairs. In a later analysis, false discovery rates were estimated by permuting HLA or CMV assignments 20 times. In a later analysis, co-occurring TCRs were grouped using DBSCAN, with TCRdist sequence similarity added in when clustering inside HLA-allele-positive subsets. Co-occurrence clustering excluded repertoires with fewer than 30,000 or more than 120,000 public chains, plus five with anomalous nucleotide sharing. As stored in TCRdb, this immuneACCESS dataset retains in-frame rearrangements with V and J assigned. A fraction of the clones does not appear; measured against another copy, unresolved V genes explain less than half of the discrepancy, and the remainder lacks a known reason. The D gene and trimming were derived from the DNA, and the V and J assignments and clone size from that table. Counted in this sample were 110,000 to 150,000 clones; 65% to 90% of them appeared once. The ten largest clones capture about 1.3% of the sample.

The V gene is TRBV30 and the J gene is TRBJ1-3; there is no confident call for the D gene. Sequencing was done on a sample of PBMCs. This TCR was recovered from a female donor in good health and CMV-seronegative. The sequence in DNA is TGTGCCTGGAGTGCGGGTACGGGAAACACCATATATTTT. Translated, it gives CAWSAGTGNTIYF.